This T cell receptor beta chain comes out of a study of T cell repertoires in cytomegalovirus infection. TCRdb reprocessed the reads via MiXCR and lists one record per CDR3 protein. The sample contains around 500,000 distinct CDR3 sequences, about 44% of which appear only once. A word on this clonotype: Its target is not known.

The CDR3 is made up of 14 amino acids. Trimming took 2 bases from V and 6 from J, leaving 13 bases between them. Germline V gene data show CDR1 as SGDLS and CDR2 as YYNGEE. The source is a human donor in good health (CMV status not recorded). Some clones in this sample may be carry-over from other donors' samples. The J gene is TRBJ2-3, the V gene TRBV9, with D possibly TRBD2 on 5 matching bases. The specimen was cultured PBMCs, collected from culture after CMV antigen stimulation. CDR3 bases: TGTGCCAGCAGCGTGTCGGGGTATGGGGATACGCAGTATTTT. Its protein product is CASSVSGYGDTQYF.